Listed below are T cell receptor beta chains from one sample, sequenced in a study of radiation and T cells in renal cell carcinoma. Clones were read by immunoSEQ multiplex PCR, and TCRdb kept only the in-frame ones, dropping some. Among about 4,300 clones listed, around 62% were seen once. This specimen consisted of tumor tissue, obtained from a patient whose treatment included radiotherapy and nephrectomy. The receptors were sampled from an older woman with renal cell carcinoma. Both conserved end residues are part of each CDR3. A D gene is named only where the DNA matches it firmly. Rows give clone size only sometimes, using once, few, many, or a class for an expanded clone.

clone_size | j_call | cdr3_length | v_call | d_call | cdr3_aa | cdr3_nt
- | TRBJ2-7 | 16 | TRBV15 | TRBD2 | CATSRGLAGDSYEQYF | TGTGCCACCAGCAGAGGCTTAGCGGGGGACTCCTACGAGCAGTACTTC
few | TRBJ1-2 | 17 | TRBV7-9 | - | CASSLGGAMGLNYGYTF | TGTGCCAGCAGCTTAGGGGGGGCGATGGGCCTTAACTATGGCTACACCTTC
- | TRBJ2-5 | 16 | TRBV5-1 | TRBD1 | CASSPGTGLVSETQYF | TGCGCCAGCAGTCCCGGGACAGGGCTTGTTTCGGAGACCCAGTACTTC
once | TRBJ2-7 | 15 | TRBV5-8 | TRBD1 | CASSSTGTGVYEQYF | TGTGCCAGCAGCAGTACCGGGACAGGTGTCTACGAGCAGTACTTC
large | TRBJ2-7 | 13 | TRBV2 | - | CASSADLIYEQYF | TGTGCCAGCAGTGCGGACCTTATTTACGAGCAGTACTTC
once | TRBJ2-7 | 15 | TRBV6-5 | - | CASSSPGRASYEQYF | TGTGCCAGCAGTTCTCCGGGACGGGCTTCCTACGAGCAGTACTTC
- | TRBJ1-2 | 14 | TRBV7-9 | - | CASSFGGNYYGYTF | TGTGCCAGCAGCTTCGGGGGCAACTACTATGGCTACACCTTC
- | TRBJ1-4 | 16 | TRBV9 | TRBD1 | CASSLGTGSVNEKLFF | TGTGCCAGCAGCCTCGGGACAGGCTCGGTTAATGAAAAACTGTTTTTT
few | TRBJ2-7 | 12 | TRBV10-3 | - | CAIAGDSYEQYF | TGTGCCATAGCGGGTGACTCCTACGAGCAGTACTTC
- | TRBJ2-7 | 20 | TRBV5-1 | - | CASSPPTPYTSRSLTYEQYF | TGCGCCAGCAGCCCCCCCACACCCTATACTTCCAGGAGTCTTACCTACGAGCAGTACTTC
- | TRBJ1-2 | 14 | TRBV7-9 | - | CASSLVQGTRGYTF | TGTGCCAGCAGCTTAGTCCAGGGCACGCGGGGCTACACCTTC
- | TRBJ1-1 | 13 | TRBV13 | TRBD1 | CASSRQGVTEAFF | TGTGCCAGCAGCCGACAGGGGGTGACTGAAGCTTTCTTT
- | TRBJ2-7 | 15 | TRBV14 | - | CASSLLDRYFEEQYF | TGTGCCAGCAGCCTCCTAGACCGGTACTTCGAAGAGCAGTACTTC
- | TRBJ1-5 | 15 | TRBV28 | - | CASSFAGWDNQPQHF | TGTGCCAGCAGTTTTGCAGGGTGGGACAATCAGCCCCAGCATTTT
- | TRBJ2-1 | 15 | TRBV5-4 | TRBD2 | CASSLSSGRANEQFF | TGTGCCAGCAGCTTGAGTAGCGGGAGGGCCAATGAGCAGTTCTTC
- | TRBJ1-1 | 15 | TRBV7-8 | - | CASSLVITVNTEAFF | TGTGCCAGCAGCTTAGTTATCACGGTGAACACTGAAGCTTTCTTT
- | TRBJ1-5 | 12 | TRBV28 | - | CASSPQRGPQHF | TGTGCCAGCAGTCCTCAGCGGGGGCCCCAGCATTTT
- | TRBJ1-5 | 14 | TRBV6-5 | - | CASGRRADNQPQHF | TGTGCCAGCGGCAGACGGGCAGACAATCAGCCCCAGCATTTT
- | TRBJ2-7 | 17 | TRBV5-4 | TRBD2 | CASSPIAGGMNSYEQYF | TGTGCCAGCAGCCCGATAGCGGGAGGGATGAACTCCTACGAGCAGTACTTC
- | TRBJ1-5 | 13 | TRBV30 | - | CAWSLGRYQPQHF | TGTGCCTGGTCCCTCGGACGGTATCAGCCCCAGCATTTT